Presented here are 11 T cell receptor beta chains from one specimen sequenced in a study of blood T cells in healthy people across ages. Primed by a sample-barcoded 5' primer and a J-beta primer mix, a second PCR proceeded for about 7 to 11 cycles. Via MiXCR, TCRdb re-called the 5' RACE reads, giving one row per CDR3 protein. Among about 1.5 million distinct CDR3 sequences, 40% to 45% were seen once, and the ten largest hold over 3.5%. The sample taken for sequencing was blood. These receptors originate from a woman aged 18 to 35 in good health.

The table lists this clonotype with a count of one. CDR3 sequence reads: CASSWDTAAGQYF. The CDR3 nucleotides read TGCGCCAGCAGCTGGGACACCGCGGCAGGGCAGTACTTC. The chain joins TRBV5-1 to TRBJ2-7; possible D gene TRBD1, 6 bases. CDR3 length equals 13 residues. Germline values: CDR1 SGHRS, CDR2 YFSETQ. V shed 3 bases and J shed 9 bases, with 16 bases lying between them.

This clonotype appeared a single time. V usage is TRBV7-2 and J usage is TRBJ2-3; no clear D. This CDR3 contains 16 residues. Germline assignment: CDR1 SGHTA and CDR2 FQGNSA. V was shortened by 2 bases and J by 2 bases, with 14 bases between the two germline ends. CDR3 loop: CASSLPPQRVTDTQYF. In nucleotides, the CDR3 is TGTGCCAGCAGCTTACCTCCCCAGAGAGTCACAGATACGCAGTATTTT.

With respect to this clonotype: At one end the junction does not follow the germline gene, possibly because of a read error. This chain joins TRBV29-1 and TRBJ2-4; 8 bases line up with TRBD1. The J call may be faulty, since TRBJ2-7 better matches the DNA end. There are 15 residues in the CDR3. Germline values: CDR1 SQVTM, CDR2 ANQGSEA. The CDR3 reads CGVEVVAGGNYEQYF. CDR3 coding DNA: TGCGGCGTTGAGGTGGTGGCAGGGGGCAACTACGAGCAGTACTTC.

The V and J genes are TRBV7-9 and TRBJ2-4; D gene unclear. The J call may be in error: the DNA end matches TRBJ2-7 better. This CDR3 spans 14 amino acids. The germline V gene has CDR1 SEHNR and CDR2 FQNEAQ (reference sequence). Here the CDR3 reads CASSPELLGHEQYF. In DNA form, the CDR3 reads TGTGCCAGCAGCCCAGAACTACTTGGCCACGAGCAGTACTTC.

This CDR3 is CSARRLAYEQFF. CDR3 in DNA: TGCAGTGCTAGAAGGCTAGCGTATGAGCAGTTCTTC. The chain uses TRBV20-1 and TRBJ2-1, with D perhaps matching TRBD2 (6 bases). The CDR3 is made up of 12 amino acids. Trimming left V 2 bases short and J 8 bases short, with 10 bases between. Per germline, CDR1 DFQATT and CDR2 SNEGSKA (reference sequence).

This chain joins TRBV20-1 and TRBJ2-1; 9 nucleotides match TRBD2. CDR1 is DFQATT and CDR2 is SNEGSKA in the germline V gene (reference sequence). This CDR3 region has 14 residues. V lost 2 bases and J lost 10; bases outside the gene matches: 9. The CDR3 is CSARSSGKMQEQFF. The CDR3 coding sequence is TGCAGTGCTAGATCTAGCGGGAAAATGCAGGAGCAGTTCTTC.

This chain's CDR3 is CASSSDSGWYGYTF. CDR3 bases: TGTGCCAGCAGCTCAGACAGCGGATGGTATGGCTACACCTTC. The chain couples TRBV7-2 to TRBJ1-2, with a tentative D call TRBD1 (5 bases). Trimming cost V 4 bases and J 5 bases, with 14 bases left between them. The germline CDR1 and CDR2 sequences are SGHTA and FQGNSA. The CDR3 runs 14 residues.

Only a few counts were recorded for this clonotype. CDR3 sequence: CAISESDGSTYEQYF. CDR3 bases: TGTGCCATCAGCGAAAGCGATGGCTCAACCTACGAGCAGTACTTC. The chain links TRBV10-3 to TRBJ2-5; D remains unclear. TRBJ2-7 matches the DNA end more closely, so the J call is doubtful. The CDR3 extends over 15 amino acids. CDR1 and CDR2 from the germline V gene are ENHRY and SYGVKD.

The chain joins TRBV20-1 to TRBJ2-2; 8 bases are shared with TRBD1. J was trimmed by 6 bases and V by 3 bases; bases with no gene match: 3. Germline V lookup: CDR1 DFQATT, CDR2 SNEGSKA (reference sequence). This CDR3 has 13 residues. The CDR3 loop reads CSASGQGPGELFF. As DNA, the CDR3 is TGCAGTGCTAGTGGACAGGGCCCCGGGGAGCTGTTTTTT.

This clonotype was seen a few times. The rearrangement uses TRBV7-9 and TRBJ2-5; a possible D gene is TRBD1 (5 bases). The CDR3 length is 14 residues. Trimming removed 4 bases from V and 2 bases from J, with 11 bases in between. Germline CDR1 SEHNR, CDR2 FQNEAQ (reference sequence). Written as DNA, the CDR3 is TGTGCCAGCAGCTCACCGACAGATCAAGAGACCCAGTACTTC. It specifies CASSSPTDQETQYF.

This clonotype was detected only a few times. This CDR3 reads CASSLGPGNEQFF. CDR3 nucleotide sequence: TGTGCCAGCAGCTTAGGGCCGGGGAATGAGCAGTTCTTC. This rearrangement joins TRBV11-2 to TRBJ2-1; possibly TRBD2 for D (5 bases). The germline gives CDR1 SGHAT, CDR2 FQNNGV. This CDR3 is built from 13 residues. V dropped 1 base and J dropped 7 bases, with 8 bases sitting between them.